The source of this TCR beta chain is a study of blood T cell repertoires in COVID-19. TCRdb's copy holds only in-frame clones and misses some; the assay was immunoSEQ multiplex PCR. The table has over 200,000 clones, around four fifths seen once; the top ten hold over 15%. There are 13 residues in the CDR3. Germline V gene lookup returns CDR1 SEHNR and CDR2 FQNEAQ (reference sequence). V lost 5 bases and J lost 12; bases outside the gene matches: 7. This sequence joins TRBV7-9 and TRBJ1-6, with 7 bases that match TRBD1. The sequence was obtained from a woman of 80 years or more with active or convalescent COVID-19. The sample consisted of peripheral blood. The CDR3 spells CASSQTGDGPLHF. CDR3 sequence (DNA): TGTGCCAGCAGCCAAACAGGGGACGGACCCCTCCACTTT. The variable domain in full, with the rest retrieved from reference TRBV7-9 and TRBJ1-6, is DTGVSQNPRHKITKRGQNVTFRCDPISEHNRLYWYRQTLGQGPEFLTYFQNEAQLEKSRLLSDRFSAERPKGSFSTLEIQRTEQGDSAMYLCASSQTGDGPLHFGNGTRLTVT.